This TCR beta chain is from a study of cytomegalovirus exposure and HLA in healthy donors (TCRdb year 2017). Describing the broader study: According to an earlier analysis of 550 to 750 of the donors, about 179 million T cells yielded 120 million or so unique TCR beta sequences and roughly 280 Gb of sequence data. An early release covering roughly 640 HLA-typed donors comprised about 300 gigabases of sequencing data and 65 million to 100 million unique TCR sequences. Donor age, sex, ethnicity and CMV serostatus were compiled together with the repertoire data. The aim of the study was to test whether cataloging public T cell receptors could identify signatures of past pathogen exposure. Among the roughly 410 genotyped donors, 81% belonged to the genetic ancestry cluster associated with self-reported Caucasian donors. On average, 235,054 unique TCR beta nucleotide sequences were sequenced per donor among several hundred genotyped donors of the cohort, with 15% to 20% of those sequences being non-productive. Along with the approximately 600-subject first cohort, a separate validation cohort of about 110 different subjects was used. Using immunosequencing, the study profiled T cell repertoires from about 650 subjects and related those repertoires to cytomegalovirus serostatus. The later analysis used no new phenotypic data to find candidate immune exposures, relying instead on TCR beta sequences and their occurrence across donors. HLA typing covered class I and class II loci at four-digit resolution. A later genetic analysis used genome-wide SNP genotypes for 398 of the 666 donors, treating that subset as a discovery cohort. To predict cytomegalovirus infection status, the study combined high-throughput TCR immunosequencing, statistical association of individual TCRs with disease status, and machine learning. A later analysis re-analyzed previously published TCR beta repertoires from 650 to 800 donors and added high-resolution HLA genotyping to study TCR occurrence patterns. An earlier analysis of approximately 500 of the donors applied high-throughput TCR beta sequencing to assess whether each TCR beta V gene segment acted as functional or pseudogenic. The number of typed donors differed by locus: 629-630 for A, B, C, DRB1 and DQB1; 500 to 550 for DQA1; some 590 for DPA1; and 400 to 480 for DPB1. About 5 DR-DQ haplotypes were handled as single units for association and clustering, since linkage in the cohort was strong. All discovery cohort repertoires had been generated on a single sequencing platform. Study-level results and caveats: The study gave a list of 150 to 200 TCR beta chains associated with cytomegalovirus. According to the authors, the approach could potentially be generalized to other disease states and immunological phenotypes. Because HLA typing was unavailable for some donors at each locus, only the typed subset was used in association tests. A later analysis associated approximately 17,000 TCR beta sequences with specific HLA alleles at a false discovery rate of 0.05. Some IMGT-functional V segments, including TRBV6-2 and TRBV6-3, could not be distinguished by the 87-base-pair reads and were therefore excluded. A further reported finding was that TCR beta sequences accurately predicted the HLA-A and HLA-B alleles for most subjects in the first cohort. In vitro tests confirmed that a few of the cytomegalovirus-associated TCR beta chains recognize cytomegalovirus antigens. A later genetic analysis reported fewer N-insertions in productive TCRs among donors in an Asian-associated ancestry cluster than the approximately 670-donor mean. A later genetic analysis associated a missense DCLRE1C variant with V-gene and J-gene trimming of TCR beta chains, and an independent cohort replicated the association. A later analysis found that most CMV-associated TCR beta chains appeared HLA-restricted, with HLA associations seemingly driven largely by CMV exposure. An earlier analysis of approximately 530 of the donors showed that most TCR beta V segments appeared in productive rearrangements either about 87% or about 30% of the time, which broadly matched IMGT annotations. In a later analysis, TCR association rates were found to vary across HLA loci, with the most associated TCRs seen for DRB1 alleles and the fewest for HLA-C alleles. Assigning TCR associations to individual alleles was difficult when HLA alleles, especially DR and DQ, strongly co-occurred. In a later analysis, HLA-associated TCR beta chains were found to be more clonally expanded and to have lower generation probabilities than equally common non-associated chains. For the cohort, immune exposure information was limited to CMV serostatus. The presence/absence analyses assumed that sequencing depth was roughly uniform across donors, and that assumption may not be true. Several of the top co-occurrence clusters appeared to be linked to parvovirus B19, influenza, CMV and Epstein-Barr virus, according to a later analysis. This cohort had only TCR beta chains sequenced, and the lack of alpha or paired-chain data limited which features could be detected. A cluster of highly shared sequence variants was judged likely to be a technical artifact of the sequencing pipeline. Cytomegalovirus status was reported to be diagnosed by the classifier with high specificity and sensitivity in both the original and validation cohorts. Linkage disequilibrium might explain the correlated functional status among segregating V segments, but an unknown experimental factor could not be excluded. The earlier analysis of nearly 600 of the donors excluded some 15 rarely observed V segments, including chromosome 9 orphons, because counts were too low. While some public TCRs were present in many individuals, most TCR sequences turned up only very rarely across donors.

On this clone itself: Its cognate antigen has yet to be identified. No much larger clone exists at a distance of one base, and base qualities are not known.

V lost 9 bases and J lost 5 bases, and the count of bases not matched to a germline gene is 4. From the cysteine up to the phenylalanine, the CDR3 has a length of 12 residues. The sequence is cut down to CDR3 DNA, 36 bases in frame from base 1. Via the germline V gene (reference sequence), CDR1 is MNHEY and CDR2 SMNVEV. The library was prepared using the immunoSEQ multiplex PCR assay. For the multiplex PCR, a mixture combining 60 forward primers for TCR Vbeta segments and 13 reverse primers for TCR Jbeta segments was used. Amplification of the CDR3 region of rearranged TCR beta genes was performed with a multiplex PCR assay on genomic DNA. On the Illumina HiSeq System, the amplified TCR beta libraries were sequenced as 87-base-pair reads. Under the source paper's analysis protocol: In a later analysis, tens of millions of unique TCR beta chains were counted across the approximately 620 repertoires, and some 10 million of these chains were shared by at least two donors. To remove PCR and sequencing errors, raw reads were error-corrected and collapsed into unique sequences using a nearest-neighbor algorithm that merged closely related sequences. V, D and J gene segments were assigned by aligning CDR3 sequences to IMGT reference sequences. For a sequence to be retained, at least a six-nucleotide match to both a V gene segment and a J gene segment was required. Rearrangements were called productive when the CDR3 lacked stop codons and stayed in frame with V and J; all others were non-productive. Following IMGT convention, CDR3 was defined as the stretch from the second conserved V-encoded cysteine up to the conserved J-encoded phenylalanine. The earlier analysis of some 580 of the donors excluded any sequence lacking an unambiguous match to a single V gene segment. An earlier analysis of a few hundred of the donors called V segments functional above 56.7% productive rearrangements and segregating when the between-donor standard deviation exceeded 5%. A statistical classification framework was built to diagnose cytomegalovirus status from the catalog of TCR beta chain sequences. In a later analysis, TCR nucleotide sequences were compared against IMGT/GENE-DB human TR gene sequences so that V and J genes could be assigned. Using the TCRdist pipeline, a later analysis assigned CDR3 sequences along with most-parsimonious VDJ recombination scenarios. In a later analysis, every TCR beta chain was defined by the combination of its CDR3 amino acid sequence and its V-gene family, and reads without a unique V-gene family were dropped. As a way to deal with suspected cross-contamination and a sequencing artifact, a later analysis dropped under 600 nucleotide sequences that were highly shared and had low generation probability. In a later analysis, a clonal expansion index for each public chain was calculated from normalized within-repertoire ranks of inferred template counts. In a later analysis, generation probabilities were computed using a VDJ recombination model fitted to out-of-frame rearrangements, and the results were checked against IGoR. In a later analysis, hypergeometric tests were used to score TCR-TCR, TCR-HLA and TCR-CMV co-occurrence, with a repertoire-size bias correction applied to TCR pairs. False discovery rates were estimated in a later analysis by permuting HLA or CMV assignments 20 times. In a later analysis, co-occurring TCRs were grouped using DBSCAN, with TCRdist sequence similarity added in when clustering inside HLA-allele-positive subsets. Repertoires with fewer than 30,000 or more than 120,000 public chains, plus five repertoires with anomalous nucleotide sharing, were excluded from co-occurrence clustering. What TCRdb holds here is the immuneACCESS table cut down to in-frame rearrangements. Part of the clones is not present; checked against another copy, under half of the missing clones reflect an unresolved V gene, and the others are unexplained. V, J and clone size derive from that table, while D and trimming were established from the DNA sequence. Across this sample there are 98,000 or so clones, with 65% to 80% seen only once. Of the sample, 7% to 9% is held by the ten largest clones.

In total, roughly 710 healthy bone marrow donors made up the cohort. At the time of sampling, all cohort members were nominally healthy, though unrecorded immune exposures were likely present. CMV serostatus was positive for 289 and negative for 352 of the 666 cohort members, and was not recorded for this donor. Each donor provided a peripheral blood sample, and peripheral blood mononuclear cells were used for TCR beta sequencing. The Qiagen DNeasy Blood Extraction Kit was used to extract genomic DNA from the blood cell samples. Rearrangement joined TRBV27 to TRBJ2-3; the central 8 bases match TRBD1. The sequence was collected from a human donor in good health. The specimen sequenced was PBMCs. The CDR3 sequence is CASGQGLDTQYF. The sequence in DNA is TGTGCCAGTGGACAGGGATTAGATACGCAGTATTTT.